This note documents a single T cell receptor beta chain sequence. The entry originates in a study of OX40 agonist ivuxolimab in advanced cancers. Study summary: Ivuxolimab, an agonist antibody against OX40 (CD134), was given to patients. Partial responses were achieved by three patients, of whom one had hepatocellular carcinoma and two had cutaneous melanoma.

Assay: immunoSEQ multiplex PCR; the TCRdb copy retains only in-frame clones and omits some. The table shows about 64,000 clones, with about 88% occurring only once. Here the sequenced sample was CD4+ or CD8+ T cells sorted from blood, taken in a trial of the OX40 agonist ivuxolimab. The TCR sequence derives from an adult with an advanced solid tumor such as melanoma, head and neck, liver or kidney cancer.

The CDR3 bases are TGTGCCAGCAGCAAAGTCTCGGTAGGGCACACATCCTACGAGCAGTACTTC. Translating it yields CASSKVSVGHTSYEQYF. The chain has TRBV21-1 and TRBJ2-7. TRBV21-1 counts as a pseudogene. This CDR3 spans 17 amino acids.